The 11 T cell receptor beta chains in this list originate from one sample, sequenced in a study of blood T cells in healthy people across ages. The second PCR ran roughly 6 to 12 cycles with a sample-barcoded 5' primer and J-beta primers. TCRdb fed the 5' RACE reads into MiXCR, producing one record per CDR3 protein. Of roughly 550,000 distinct CDR3 sequences listed, 24% are singletons. These same data were also listed under a study on T cells of mothers and their children.

Material: blood. These receptors were taken from a boy aged 5-17 years in good health.

Concerning this clonotype itself: An end of the junction differs from the germline gene, which may be a read error. This chain links TRBV29-1 with TRBJ2-1, with 7 bases that match TRBD1. The CDR3 length is 12 residues. Germline CDR1 reads SQVTM; CDR2 reads ANQGSEA. The CDR3 region has the DNA TGCAGCGTTGAAGGACAGGGCTATGAGCGGTTCTTC. This encodes CSVEGQGYERFF.

The chain joins TRBV7-2 to TRBJ1-2, with D possibly matching TRBD1 (5 bases). The CDR3 loop spans 16 amino acids. Germline V gene data show CDR1 as SGHTA and CDR2 as FQGNSA. V lost 1 base to trimming and J lost 4 bases, with 16 bases between them. In nucleotides, the CDR3 is TGTGCCAGCAGCTTAGGGGGACCTCCGGGTTTCTATGGCTACACCTTC. The encoded protein is CASSLGGPPGFYGYTF.

This clonotype was seen a few times. The chain uses TRBV4-3 and TRBJ2-2, with no clear D. Germline-derived CDR1 and CDR2 are LGHNA and YSLEER. The CDR3 spans 14 residues. V lost 1 base and J lost 6, with 9 bases in between. The CDR3: CASSQVLAAGELFF. The CDR3 DNA is TGCGCCAGCAGCCAAGTGTTAGCAGCCGGGGAGCTGTTTTTT.

The chain uses TRBV7-2 and TRBJ1-4, with D uncertain. V lost 5 bases and J 0 bases, leaving 13 bases between the germline ends. The CDR3 runs to 16 residues. Germline V CDR1 and CDR2: SGHTA, FQGNSA. The CDR3 DNA reads as TGTGCCAGCAGCCTCCAGGCAGTACCAACTAATGAAAAACTGTTTTTT. It translates to CASSLQAVPTNEKLFF. Full variable domain (outside the CDR3, taken from reference TRBV7-2 and TRBJ1-4): GAGVSQSPSNKVTEKGKDVELRCDPISGHTALYWYRQSLGQGLEFLIYFQGNSAPDKSGLPSDRFSAERTGGSVSTLTIQRTQQEDSAVYLCASSLQAVPTNEKLFFGSGTQLSVL.

V usage is TRBV20-1 and J usage is TRBJ2-5; 7 nucleotides agree with TRBD2. The J call may be faulty, since TRBJ2-1 better matches the DNA end. The CDR3 extends over 15 amino acids. Germline V gene lookup returns CDR1 DFQATT and CDR2 SNEGSKA (reference sequence). CDR3 nucleotide sequence: TGCAGTGCTAGAGACCCCGGGGCGGGAGACGATGAGCAGTTCTTC. Protein product: CSARDPGAGDDEQFF.

This clonotype was counted between two and nine times. This chain connects TRBV29-1 to TRBJ1-1; D is possibly TRBD1 (6 bases). V was clipped by 6 bases and J by 11 bases, with 19 bases between them. Germline loops: CDR1 SQVTM, CDR2 ANQGSEA. CDR3 length: 12 amino acids. The CDR3 protein is CSVTGTQGLAFF. The DNA for the CDR3 is TGCAGCGTGACCGGGACCCAGGGGCTGGCTTTCTTT.

The chain recombines TRBV20-1 with TRBJ2-5; TRBD2 aligns across 7 bases. The CDR3 spans 15 residues. V shed 5 bases and J 0 bases; nucleotides not matched to a gene: 9. Germline V gene lookup returns CDR1 DFQATT and CDR2 SNEGSKA (reference sequence). CDR3 in amino acids: CSALERGWYQETQYF. CDR3 bases: TGCAGTGCTTTAGAGCGGGGCTGGTACCAAGAGACCCAGTACTTC.

At least ten counts were recorded for this clonotype. The V and J genes are TRBV29-1 and TRBJ2-5; unclear D gene. Germline V gives CDR1 SQVTM, CDR2 ANQGSEA. The CDR3 has 11 amino acids. Trimming took off 8 bases at V and 5 bases at J, with 12 bases between the two ends. CDR3: CSTLERETQYF. Here the CDR3 DNA reads TGCAGCACGCTAGAGCGCGAGACCCAGTACTTC.

The rearrangement joins TRBV28 to TRBJ2-1, with D possibly called TRBD1 or TRBD2 (6 bases each). CDR1 is MDHEN, CDR2 SYDVKM, per germline. V shed 5 bases and J shed 3 bases, with 17 bases lying between them. The CDR3 totals 16 residues. CDR3 residues: CASSPSEGGGYNEQFF. The CDR3 DNA follows: TGTGCCAGCAGTCCGTCAGAGGGGGGAGGCTACAATGAGCAGTTCTTC.

This chain links TRBV12-3 or TRBV12-4 with TRBJ2-5, with D possibly being TRBD1 (5 bases). CDR3 length: 16 residues. Trimming pared 7 bases from V and 7 bases from J, leaving 25 bases between. CDR3 in DNA: TGTGCCAGCACCAAGGGGAATCGTCAGGACAAGGGGACCCAGTACTTC. Its translation: CASTKGNRQDKGTQYF.

J is TRBJ2-5 and V is TRBV12-3 or TRBV12-4; D is possibly TRBD1 (5 bases). The assigned J gene may be wrong: the sequence end matches TRBJ2-7 better. The CDR3 length is 14 residues. CDR3 protein: CASSSAGYANEQYF. The CDR3 bases are TGTGCCAGCAGTTCTGCAGGGTATGCTAACGAGCAGTACTTC.